These T cell receptor beta chains were read from a single sample in a study of T cells in localized non-small cell lung cancer. Assay used: immunoSEQ multiplex PCR; TCRdb lists only in-frame clones, some missing. The top ten clones hold approximately 3% of a sample with about 78,000 clones, just under 85% of them seen once. The sample consisted of peripheral blood, taken before any cancer treatment. The receptor set was obtained from a man aged 40-75 years with stage I lung adenocarcinoma. Each CDR3 is given with its conserved first and last residue. A D gene is named only where the DNA matches it firmly. Some rows mark clone size as missing; the rest say once, few, many or name a class of expanded clone.

CDR3 protein	CDR3 DNA	D gene	V gene	J gene	clone size
CASAPMGKGTEAFF	TGTGCTAGTGCCCCTATGGGGAAGGGCACTGAAGCTTTCTTT	.	TRBV12-5	TRBJ1-1	.
CASRKGRGSYNEQFF	TGTGCCAGCAGGAAGGGGCGGGGCTCCTACAATGAGCAGTTCTTC	.	TRBV28	TRBJ2-1	once
CATDQGDRETQYF	TGTGCCACCGACCAAGGGGACAGGGAGACCCAGTACTTC	TRBD1	TRBV19	TRBJ2-5	.
CASPRNRGGVDEQFF	TGTGCCAGCCCCCGGAACAGGGGTGGTGTAGATGAGCAGTTCTTC	TRBD1	TRBV28	TRBJ2-1	once
CASSLVLANTEAFF	TGTGCCAGCAGCTTAGTTTTGGCAAACACTGAAGCTTTCTTT	.	TRBV7-9	TRBJ1-1	.
CASSPPSRGNTIYF	TGTGCCAGCTCACCCCCCTCCCGCGGAAACACCATATATTTT	.	TRBV18	TRBJ1-3	.
CASSTPGTWSSGNTIYF	TGTGCCAGCAGTACCCCCGGGACGTGGAGCTCTGGAAACACCATATATTTT	.	TRBV2	TRBJ1-3	.
CASSFLAGGGNEQFF	TGTGCCAGCAGTTTCCTAGCGGGAGGGGGCAATGAGCAGTTCTTC	TRBD2	TRBV27	TRBJ2-1	.
CASSPTGGSYGYTF	TGCGCCAGCAGCCCGACTGGGGGCTCCTATGGCTACACCTTC	.	TRBV5-1	TRBJ1-2	.
CASSRTEYSNQPQHF	TGTGCCAGCAGTAGGACAGAGTATAGCAATCAGCCCCAGCATTTT	.	TRBV6-1	TRBJ1-5	.
CASSPTMRAITGELFF	TGTGCCAGCAGTCCAACTATGAGGGCGATCACCGGGGAGCTGTTTTTT	.	TRBV7-6	TRBJ2-2	.
CASSYRGIRTEAFF	TGTGCCAGCAGCTATCGGGGAATTCGGACTGAAGCTTTCTTT	.	TRBV5-6	TRBJ1-1	once
CASSSRDRGQYNEQFF	TGTGCCAGCTCATCTCGGGACAGGGGGCAATACAATGAGCAGTTCTTC	TRBD1	TRBV18	TRBJ2-1	.
CASSNTEAFF	TGTGCCAGCAGCAACACTGAAGCTTTCTTT	.	TRBV9	TRBJ1-1	.
CASADRGFGTDTQYF	TGTGCCAGTGCGGACAGGGGGTTTGGCACAGATACGCAGTATTTT	TRBD1	TRBV19	TRBJ2-3	.
CASSPPQGREQYF	TGTGCCAGCTCACCACCGCAGGGACGCGAGCAGTACTTC	.	TRBV18	TRBJ2-7	.
CASSSLAGGRGDTQYF	TGTGCCAGCAGTTCTTTAGCGGGAGGCAGAGGAGATACGCAGTATTTT	TRBD2	TRBV27	TRBJ2-3	.
CASSQTGGQETQYF	TGTGCCAGCAGCCAGACAGGGGGGCAGGAGACCCAGTACTTC	TRBD1	TRBV5-4	TRBJ2-5	.
CAWDYGNRPRYGYTF	TGTGCCTGGGATTACGGGAACAGGCCCCGCTATGGCTACACCTTC	.	TRBV30	TRBJ1-2	.
CASSLTVANVLTF	TGTGCCAGCAGCTTAACCGTGGCCAACGTCCTGACTTTC	.	TRBV7-2	TRBJ2-6	.
CASSSEDSNYGYTF	TGTGCCAGCAGCTCAGAGGACAGTAACTATGGCTACACCTTC	.	TRBV9	TRBJ1-2	.
CASRMGAFYEQYF	TGTGCCAGCAGGATGGGAGCGTTTTACGAGCAGTACTTC	.	TRBV6-1	TRBJ2-7	.
CASRTEYNEQFF	TGTGCCAGCAGGACGGAATACAATGAGCAGTTCTTC	.	TRBV6-5	TRBJ2-1	.
CASSRGNYEQYF	TGTGCCAGCAGTAGGGGAAACTACGAGCAGTACTTC	.	TRBV6-1	TRBJ2-7	.
CASSPLWTGGVGANVLTF	TGTGCCAGCAGTCCCCTCTGGACAGGGGGCGTTGGGGCCAACGTCCTGACTTTC	TRBD1	TRBV28	TRBJ2-6	.
CASSPRSGVTDTQYF	TGTGCCAGCAGTCCTCGCAGCGGGGTAACAGATACGCAGTATTTT	TRBD2	TRBV6-5	TRBJ2-3	once
CASSQVVENEQYF	TGCGCCAGCAGCCAAGTAGTAGAAAACGAGCAGTACTTC	.	TRBV4-1	TRBJ2-7	.
CASMAGDYGYTF	TGTGCCAGTATGGCAGGGGACTATGGCTACACCTTC	.	TRBV19	TRBJ1-2	medium-sized
CASSSRGPPYGYTF	TGTGCCAGCAGTTCCAGGGGGCCTCCATATGGCTACACCTTC	TRBD1	TRBV28	TRBJ1-2	.
CASSEHGAGGYEQYF	TGTGCCAGCAGTGAACATGGGGCTGGCGGTTACGAGCAGTACTTC	.	TRBV25-1	TRBJ2-7	once
CASSPATGVKAFF	TGTGCCAGCTCACCAGCGACAGGGGTTAAAGCTTTCTTT	TRBD1	TRBV18	TRBJ1-1	.
CASSWTAGTSYEQYF	TGTGCCAGCAGTTGGACAGCCGGGACGTCATACGAGCAGTACTTC	.	TRBV6-5	TRBJ2-7	.
CASSKGQGETQYF	TGTGCCAGCAGCAAGGGACAGGGGGAGACCCAGTACTTC	TRBD1	TRBV27	TRBJ2-5	.
CASIPLLSTGTTYEQYF	TGCGCCAGCATACCTTTATTATCGACAGGAACTACCTACGAGCAGTACTTC	.	TRBV4-1	TRBJ2-7	.
CASSKDLDNYNEQFF	TGTGCCAGCAGCAAAGATCTGGACAATTACAATGAGCAGTTCTTC	.	TRBV21-1	TRBJ2-1	.
CATSSGRGRLYGYTF	TGTGCCACCAGCAGTGGGAGGGGTAGACTCTATGGCTACACCTTC	.	TRBV15	TRBJ1-2	.
CASSFLAGSDNEQFF	TGCGCCAGCAGCTTCCTAGCGGGGTCCGACAATGAGCAGTTCTTC	TRBD2	TRBV5-1	TRBJ2-1	.
CAWSGFRTTSTDTQYF	TGTGCCTGGAGTGGGTTCAGGACTACTAGCACAGATACGCAGTATTTT	.	TRBV30	TRBJ2-3	.